This section outlines one TCR beta chain sequence together with its context. This clonotype was counted many times. The sample holds no much larger clone one base away, and base qualities are not on file. TCR cDNA was synthesized by 5'RACE template switching, through which a universal primer site and unique molecular identifiers were introduced. Priming of cDNA synthesis was performed from both the TCR alpha and TCR beta constant segments. Libraries were amplified in two PCR steps, with sample barcodes and sequencing adapters added in the second step. Sequencing of libraries was done on Illumina HiSeq 2500 (2x100 bp) or NovaSeq (2x150 bp). On the study's bioinformatics: MIGEC handled demultiplexing of reads and collapsing into UMI consensus sequences, while MiXCR performed V(D)J alignment. Clonotypes responding to the vaccine were identified with edgeR on replicate PBMC samples, with the criteria of FDR below 0.01 and a log2 fold change above 5 up to day 15. Each bulk clonotype was labeled CD4 or CD8 based on which sequenced repertoire, CD4 or CD8, contained the clonotype at higher abundance. To estimate the distribution of each clone across memory phenotypes, clonotype frequencies in memory subsets were weighted by FACS-sorted cell numbers. The public reads were run again by TCRdb, first through fastp at Q25 and then through MiXCR, and only productive beta chains were kept. Merged by CDR3 protein, the rows form single entries marked with the most common genes and DNA. TCRdb, not the original authors, processed these V and J calls. Here the sample has around 13,000 distinct CDR3 sequences; about 5.3% occur a single time. The ten most abundant clones make up approximately 50% of the sample.

Taken with the paper, the label for treatment or condition translates to: live attenuated yellow fever vaccine strain. A standard Ficoll-Paque protocol was used to isolate PBMCs from peripheral blood. RNA from sorted memory subsets was extracted with the RNeasy Micro Kit. These data are taken from a study of T cells after yellow fever vaccination (dated by TCRdb to between 2018 and 2021). A note on the overall study: Memory subsets (EM, EMRA, CM and Tscm) were sorted on a BD FACS Aria III using CD3, CD45RA, CCR7 and CD95 staining. Sorting of memory subsets took place on days 0, 15 and 45 and at 18 months after primary vaccination, as well as on days 0, 15 and 45 after the 30-year booster. Bulk TCR alpha and beta repertoires were sequenced longitudinally to track T-cell clones before and after primary and booster YFV17D yellow fever vaccination. Two healthy male donors made up the cohort, one aged 18 to 29 years and the other aged 30 to 40 years. Blood was drawn at multiple timepoints before and after primary and secondary immunization, with bulk PBMC replicates and cell subsets isolated. The SMART-Seq v4 Ultra Low Input RNA kit was used to prepare libraries from fractions with low cell numbers. Overall results and qualifications from the work: Most clones expanded after primary vaccination (approximately 95% of CD4 and roughly 88% of CD8) were re-detected after the booster, suggesting that broad memory maintenance occurred. A small share of clonotypes was detected in both CD4 and CD8 compartments, with the overlap likely arising from convergent recombination. Because the study included only a couple of donors, the extent to which the findings can be generalized is limited. In the sorted memory subsets on day 0, nearly all of the vaccine-responding clonotypes fell below detection. Because abundant contaminating clonotypes from the bulk population could be contained in FACS-sorted repertoires, computational filtering was required. Compared with the primary T-cell response, the secondary T-cell response was faster but weaker, reaching its peak on day 5 rather than on day 15.

The germline V gene specifies SGHRS as CDR1 and YFSETQ as CDR2. The CDR3 starts with the cysteine, ends with the phenylalanine, and has 15 residues. The DNA shown is the 45-base CDR3, in frame from base 1. At the junction V is shortened by 4 bases and J by 5 bases; bases outside the gene matches: 6. The source of this sequence is a young man who received the YFV17D yellow fever vaccine. The chain employs TRBV5-1 and TRBJ2-1; 10 bases in the middle match TRBD2. The sample here was PBMCs, either bulk or a sorted T-cell subset (CD4+, CD8+, memory, or dextramer-sorted; not recorded which), taken 45 days after the yellow fever booster vaccination. In nucleotide form, the sequence is TGCGCCAGCAGCCTCCCTAGCGGGAGCCACAATGAGCAGTTCTTC. Its protein product is CASSLPSGSHNEQFF. Supplemented by the reference TRBV5-1 and TRBJ2-1 proteins around the CDR3, the complete variable domain is KAGVTQTPRYLIKTRGQQVTLSCSPISGHRSVSWYQQTPGQGLQFLFEYFSETQRNKGNFPGRFSGRQFSNSRSEMNVSTLELGDSALYLCASSLPSGSHNEQFFGPGTRLTVL.